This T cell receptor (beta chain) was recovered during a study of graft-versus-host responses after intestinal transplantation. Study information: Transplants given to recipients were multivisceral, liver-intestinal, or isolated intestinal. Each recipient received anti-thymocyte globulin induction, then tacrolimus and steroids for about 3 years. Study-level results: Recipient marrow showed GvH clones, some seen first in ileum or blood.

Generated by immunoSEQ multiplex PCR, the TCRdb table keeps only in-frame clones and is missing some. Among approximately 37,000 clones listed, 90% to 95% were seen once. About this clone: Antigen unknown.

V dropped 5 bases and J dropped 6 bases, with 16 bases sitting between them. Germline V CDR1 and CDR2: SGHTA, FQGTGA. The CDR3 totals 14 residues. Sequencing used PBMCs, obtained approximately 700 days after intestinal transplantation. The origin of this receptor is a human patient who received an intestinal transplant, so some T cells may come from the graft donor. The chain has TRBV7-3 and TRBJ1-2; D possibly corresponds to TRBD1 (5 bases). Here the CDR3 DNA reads TGTGCCAGCAGCAAGGCGGGCAGGGAAGATGGCTACACCTTC. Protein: CASSKAGREDGYTF.